One and the same sample provided the 26 T cell receptor beta chains below, sequenced in a study of blood T cell repertoires in COVID-19. Data came from immunoSEQ multiplex PCR; TCRdb stores just in-frame clones and leaves some out. Of approximately 250,000 clones listed, approximately 89% are singletons. The source material was peripheral blood. These receptors came from a woman aged 55-70 years who had recovered from COVID-19.

This chain joins TRBV7-9 and TRBJ1-2; no reliable D call. Trimming removed 1 base at V and 5 bases at J, with 5 bases between. Germline assignment: CDR1 SEHNR and CDR2 FQNEAQ (reference sequence). CDR3 length equals 12 residues. DNA of the CDR3: TGTGCCAGCAGCTTAGAGGAGTATGGCTACACCTTC. Amino acids: CASSLEEYGYTF.

V usage is TRBV6-5 and J usage is TRBJ2-7; 9 bases align to TRBD1. V shed 6 bases, J shed 6 bases, and the junction held 12 bases outside the gene matches. The CDR3 loop spans 15 amino acids. Germline V lookup: CDR1 MNHEY, CDR2 SVGAGI. CDR3 loop: CASSVSGTGRIEQYF. CDR3 nucleotides: TGTGCCAGCAGCGTCTCCGGGACAGGGAGGATCGAGCAGTACTTC.

The DNA of the CDR3 is TGCGCCAGCAGCGGGGCAGCGGGGAGCCCTAACTATGGCTACACCTTC. Translated, it gives CASSGAAGSPNYGYTF. The rearrangement uses TRBV10-2 and TRBJ1-2, with D perhaps matching TRBD1 (5 bases). Germline V gene sequence: CDR1 WSHSY, CDR2 SAAADI. The CDR3 extends over 16 amino acids. The germline V and J ends were trimmed by 6 bases and 0 bases, with 17 bases remaining between them.

This chain joins TRBV5-5 and TRBJ2-3; 7 bases map to TRBD1. The germline CDR1 and CDR2 sequences are SGHKS and YYEKEE (reference sequence). The CDR3 runs 16 residues. Losses at the gene ends were 4 bases for V and 7 bases for J; bases not matched to a gene: 15. The CDR3 here is CASSNPGQRKSNTQYF. CDR3 sequence (DNA): TGTGCCAGCAGCAACCCGGGACAGAGGAAATCGAATACGCAGTATTTT.

This clone came up a few times. J is TRBJ1-4 and V is TRBV9, with 7 bases that match TRBD1. With 4 bases clipped from V and 3 bases from J, the junction kept 6 bases outside the gene matches. The CDR3 length is 15 residues. Per germline, CDR1 SGDLS and CDR2 YYNGEE. For the CDR3, the DNA is TGTGCCAGCAGCCCTTCAGGGGGGTCTAATGAAAAACTGTTTTTT. Amino acids: CASSPSGGSNEKLFF.

The V call is TRBV5-8, the J call TRBJ1-4; TRBD1 agrees at 7 bases. The trim removed 4 bases at V and 14 bases at J, leaving 11 bases unmatched. This CDR3 contains 13 residues. Germline V gives CDR1 SGHTS, CDR2 YDEGEE. The CDR3 loop is CASSLRQGVGLFF. CDR3 DNA sequence: TGTGCCAGCAGCCTCCGACAGGGAGTAGGGCTGTTTTTT.

The V call is TRBV5-4, the J call TRBJ2-2, with 7 bases fitting TRBD1. Per the germline V gene, CDR1 is SGHNT and CDR2 is YYREEE (reference sequence). The CDR3 is 15 residues long. V was pared by 3 bases and J by 2 bases, with 4 bases of the junction left unmatched. This chain's CDR3 is CASSSRQGNTGELFF. The CDR3 nucleotides are TGTGCCAGCAGCTCGAGACAGGGAAACACCGGGGAGCTGTTTTTT.

V and J are TRBV3-1 (or the pseudogene TRBV3-2) and TRBJ2-5, with 12 bases identical to TRBD2. V gave up 4 bases and J gave up 5 bases; unmatched junction bases: 11. Germline V CDR1 and CDR2: LGHDT, YNNKEL (reference sequence). The CDR3 contains 17 residues. The CDR3 sequence is CASSPTLAGGERETQYF. CDR3 bases: TGTGCCAGCAGCCCGACACTAGCGGGGGGCGAGAGGGAGACCCAGTACTTC.

The CDR3 spells CASSPPPGDTQYF. DNA for the CDR3: TGTGCCAGCTCACCACCACCCGGGGATACGCAGTATTTT. The rearrangement links TRBV18 to TRBJ2-3; unclear D gene. The V and J ends lost 0 bases and 6 bases respectively, with 7 bases between them. CDR1 and CDR2 from the germline V gene are KGHSH and LQKENI. CDR3 length: 13 residues.

This clone occurred a few times. This sample includes further DNA sequences coding for the same CDR3. The chain recombines TRBV5-1 with TRBJ2-5; D remains ambiguous. Germline CDR1 SGHRS, CDR2 YFSETQ. With 3 bases removed from V and 2 bases from J, the gap between germline ends came to 2 bases. The CDR3 is 11 residues long. The CDR3 DNA is TGCGCCAGCAGCTCACAAGAGACCCAGTACTTC. Translating gives CASSSQETQYF.

The rearrangement uses TRBV5-1 and TRBJ1-3; 8 bases match TRBD1. The length of the CDR3 is 15 residues. In germline, CDR1 is SGHRS, CDR2 YFSETQ. V lost 4 bases, J lost 0 bases, and 3 bases stayed unmatched. Written as DNA, the CDR3 is TGCGCCAGCAGCACAGGGGGGAGCTCTGGAAACACCATATATTTT. Protein: CASSTGGSSGNTIYF.

The rearrangement uses TRBV7-8 and TRBJ2-2, with 8 bases lining up with TRBD2. The V and J ends lost 5 bases and 3 bases, in that order; junction bases with no gene match: 8. CDR1 and CDR2 from the germline V gene are SGHVS and FQNEAQ. The CDR3 is 16 amino acids. CDR3 loop: CASSPPGGAYTGELFF. DNA of the CDR3: TGTGCCAGCAGCCCACCCGGGGGGGCGTACACCGGGGAGCTGTTTTTT.

V and J are TRBV7-9 and TRBJ1-6, with 10 bases fitting TRBD1. V gave up 6 bases and J gave up 10 bases; unmatched junction bases: 6. The CDR3 runs to 14 residues. Per germline, CDR1 SEHNR and CDR2 FQNEAQ (reference sequence). CDR3 residues: CASSLDRGYSPLHF. Written as DNA, the CDR3 is TGTGCCAGCAGTTTGGACAGGGGGTACTCACCCCTCCACTTT.

The chain combines TRBV6-4 with TRBJ2-1; TRBD1 agrees at 7 bases. This CDR3 contains 21 residues. The V segment lost 1 base and the J segment 3 bases; nucleotides outside the gene matches: 21. The germline V gene has CDR1 MRHNA and CDR2 SNTAGT. The CDR3 reads CASSDFGTAPLLSLGYNEQFF. The CDR3 DNA follows: TGTGCCAGCAGTGACTTCGGGACAGCCCCTCTCCTATCCCTCGGCTACAATGAGCAGTTCTTC.

Here the CDR3 reads CSIQPGQGDWETQYF. The CDR3 coding sequence is TGCAGCATCCAACCGGGACAGGGGGATTGGGAGACCCAGTACTTC. The rearrangement uses TRBV29-1 and TRBJ2-5, with TRBD1 identical over 11 bases. The CDR3 is 15 residues long. Trimming at V came to 8 bases and at J to 5 bases, leaving 13 bases not matched to a gene. In germline, CDR1 is SQVTM, CDR2 ANQGSEA. Based on the CDR3 plus reference TRBV29-1 and TRBJ2-5, the full variable domain is SAVISQKPSRDICQRGTSLTIQCQVDSQVTMMFWYRQQPGQSLTLIATANQGSEATYESGFVIDKFPISRPNLTFSTLTVSNMSPEDSSIYLCSIQPGQGDWETQYFGPGTRLLVL.

The rearrangement uses TRBV6-5 and TRBJ2-7; tentative D call: TRBD1 (5 bases). The germline gives CDR1 MNHEY, CDR2 SVGAGI. This CDR3 is 14 amino acids long. Trimming removed 0 bases from V and 2 bases from J, with 8 bases in between. The CDR3 here is CASSYSGPPYEQYF. CDR3 sequence (DNA): TGTGCCAGCAGTTACTCGGGGCCCCCCTACGAGCAGTACTTC.

The chain joins TRBV6-1 to TRBJ1-2, with D unclear. Trimming removed 0 bases from V and 3 bases from J, with 11 bases in between. CDR3 length: 15 amino acids. Germline V lookup: CDR1 MNHNS, CDR2 SASEGT. Here the CDR3 reads CASSEAYAGDYGYTF. CDR3 DNA: TGTGCCAGCAGTGAAGCCTATGCGGGAGACTATGGCTACACCTTC.

The table lists this clone with a count of one. The rearrangement joins TRBV28 to TRBJ1-1; possible D gene TRBD1, 5 bases. This CDR3 is 15 amino acids long. Germline V lookup: CDR1 MDHEN, CDR2 SYDVKM. V was shortened by 6 bases and J by 0 bases, with 14 bases between the two germline ends. CDR3 bases: TGTGCCAGCAGGGAGACGCCGACAGTGAACACTGAAGCTTTCTTT. The encoded protein is CASRETPTVNTEAFF.

This rearrangement joins TRBV5-1 to TRBJ1-5; 7 nucleotides agree with TRBD1. Germline CDR1 is SGHRS and CDR2 is YFSETQ. The CDR3 loop spans 15 amino acids. V lost 4 bases and J lost 3; bases outside the gene matches: 7. The CDR3 loop is CASSPTGNYNQPQHF. CDR3 sequence (DNA): TGCGCCAGCAGCCCGACAGGGAACTACAATCAGCCCCAGCATTTT. Drawing the rest from reference TRBV5-1 and TRBJ1-5, the complete variable domain is KAGVTQTPRYLIKTRGQQVTLSCSPISGHRSVSWYQQTPGQGLQFLFEYFSETQRNKGNFPGRFSGRQFSNSRSEMNVSTLELGDSALYLCASSPTGNYNQPQHFGDGTRLSIL.

This chain connects TRBV7-3 to TRBJ1-4, with 7 bases matching TRBD1. With V trimmed by 5 bases and J by 4 bases, 19 bases remained unmatched. Germline lookup yields CDR1 SGHTA and CDR2 FQGTGA. The CDR3 consists of 19 residues. The CDR3 loop reads CASSPGKGQVGWLNEKLFF. The CDR3 DNA reads as TGTGCCAGCAGCCCCGGCAAAGGACAGGTAGGGTGGCTTAATGAAAAACTGTTTTTT.

V is TRBV9 and J is TRBJ1-2; D not resolved. Between the trimmed V and J ends, which lost 0 bases and 2 bases, there was a span of 11 bases. Looked up from germline, CDR1 is SGDLS and CDR2 is YYNGEE. This CDR3 is built from 15 residues. The CDR3 spells CASSVAGGTNYGYTF. For the CDR3, the DNA is TGTGCCAGCAGCGTAGCTGGAGGCACCAACTATGGCTACACCTTC.

The chain combines TRBV5-4 with TRBJ2-3; D perhaps matches TRBD1 (6 bases). V lost 4 bases, J lost 0 bases, and 12 bases lay in between. Germline lookup yields CDR1 SGHNT and CDR2 YYREEE (reference sequence). The CDR3 sequence is 15 residues long. CDR3 in amino acids: CASSGGSTSTDTQYF. CDR3 nucleotides: TGTGCCAGCAGCGGGGGCAGCACTAGCACAGATACGCAGTATTTT.

The chain employs TRBV6-1 and TRBJ2-2; D is perhaps TRBD1 (5 bases). The CDR3 has 16 residues. Germline CDR1 MNHNS, CDR2 SASEGT. Trimming took off 1 base at V and 2 bases at J, with 11 bases between the two ends. This CDR3 reads CASSEVRQRNTGELFF. The CDR3, as DNA: TGTGCCAGCAGTGAAGTGAGACAGAGAAACACCGGGGAGCTGTTTTTT.

V usage is TRBV20-1 and J usage is TRBJ1-6, with TRBD1 matching over 7 bases. J lost 8 bases, V lost 3 bases, and 4 bases had no gene match. The germline CDR1 and CDR2 sequences are DFQATT and SNEGSKA (reference sequence). There are 13 residues in the CDR3. CDR3 residues: CSASDRADSPLHF. The DNA for the CDR3 is TGCAGTGCTAGTGACAGGGCTGATTCACCCCTCCACTTT.

This sequence joins TRBV11-1 and TRBJ1-2; 10 bases align to TRBD1. Germline V gene lookup returns CDR1 SGHAT and CDR2 FQDESV (reference sequence). The CDR3 sequence is 15 residues long. The V segment lost 5 bases and the J segment 8 bases; nucleotides outside the gene matches: 11. The DNA for the CDR3 is TGTGCCAGCAGCCCACAACGACAGGGGGCGCGCGGCTACACCTTC. It is translated as CASSPQRQGARGYTF. The whole variable domain, remainder taken from reference TRBV11-1 and TRBJ1-2, is EAEVAQSPRYKITEKSQAVAFWCDPISGHATLYWYRQILGQGPELLVQFQDESVVDDSQLPKDRFSAERLKGVDSTLKIQPAELGDSAMYLCASSPQRQGARGYTFGSGTRLTVV.

The chain couples TRBV19 to TRBJ2-7; D not certain. V was clipped by 4 bases and J by 2 bases, with 15 bases between them. The CDR3 runs 15 residues. CDR1 LNHDA and CDR2 SQIVND come from the germline V gene (reference sequence). The CDR3 DNA reads TGTGCCAGTAGTACCCACGGAGCCAACCCCTACGAGCAGTACTTC. Translation gives CASSTHGANPYEQYF.